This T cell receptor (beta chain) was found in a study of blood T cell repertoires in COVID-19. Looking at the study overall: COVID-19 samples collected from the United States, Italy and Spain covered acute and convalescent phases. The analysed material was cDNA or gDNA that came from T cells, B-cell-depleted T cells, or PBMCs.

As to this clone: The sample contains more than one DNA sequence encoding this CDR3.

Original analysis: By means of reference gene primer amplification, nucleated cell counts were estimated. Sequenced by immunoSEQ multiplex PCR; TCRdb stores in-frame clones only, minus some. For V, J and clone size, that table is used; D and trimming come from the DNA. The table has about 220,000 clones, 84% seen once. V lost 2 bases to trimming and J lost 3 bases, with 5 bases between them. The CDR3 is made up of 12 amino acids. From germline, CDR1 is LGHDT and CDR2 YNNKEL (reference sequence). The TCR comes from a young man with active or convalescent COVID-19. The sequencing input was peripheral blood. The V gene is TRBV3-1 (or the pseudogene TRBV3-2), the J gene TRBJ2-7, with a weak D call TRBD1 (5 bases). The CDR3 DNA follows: TGTGCCAGCAGCCAAACAGGCTACGAGCAGTACTTC. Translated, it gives CASSQTGYEQYF.